Listed below are T cell receptor beta chains from one sample, sequenced in a study of CD8 T cells in ankylosing spondylitis. TCRdb re-called the 5' RACE reads with MiXCR, one entry per CDR3 protein. In the table there are 700,000 to 850,000 distinct CDR3 sequences, over 9.5% of which are singletons. Sequencing was performed on blood, either unsorted or a sorted T cell fraction (not recorded which). Every receptor here comes from a male donor with ankylosing spondylitis. CDR3s include the opening cysteine and the closing phenylalanine or tryptophan. Fields, in order: V gene, clone size, D gene, J gene, CDR3 length, CDR3 protein, CDR3 DNA. The D gene is left open where the match is weak. For some rows the clone size is stated as once, few or many, or as a class when expanded; others skip it.

TRBV4-3,-,TRBD2,TRBJ2-2,19,CASSGPYTSGGGQGGELFF,TGCGCCAGCAGCGGACCCTATACTAGCGGAGGAGGGCAGGGCGGGGAGCTGTTTTTT
TRBV28,few,-,TRBJ2-3,14,CASSFTAAADTQYF,TGTGCCAGCAGTTTTACAGCGGCCGCAGATACGCAGTATTTT
TRBV27,-,TRBD2,TRBJ2-5,15,CASSDLGAGEETQYF,TGTGCCAGCAGTGACCTGGGAGCGGGAGAAGAGACCCAGTACTTC
TRBV20-1,-,-,TRBJ1-1,11,CSARLQTEAFF,TGCAGTGCTAGGCTTCAAACTGAAGCTTTCTTT
TRBV27,-,TRBD1,TRBJ1-1,15,CASSSRTGRRTEAFF,TGTGCCAGCAGTTCCCGGACAGGGCGCCGGACTGAAGCTTTCTTT
TRBV7-9,-,TRBD1,TRBJ1-3,15,CASSSGTGPGNTIYF,TGTGCCAGCAGTTCCGGGACAGGGCCTGGAAACACCATATATTTT
TRBV29-1,many,-,TRBJ2-7,13,CSVGKVMGYEQYF,TGCAGCGTTGGAAAGGTTATGGGCTACGAGCAGTACTTC
TRBV28,few,-,TRBJ1-1,12,CASSWRNTEAFF,TGTGCCAGCAGTTGGAGGAACACTGAAGCTTTCTTT
TRBV5-1,few,-,TRBJ2-2,16,CASSLAGGLNTGELFF,TGCGCCAGCAGCTTGGCGGGGGGCCTAAACACCGGGGAGCTGTTTTTT
TRBV20-1,-,TRBD2,TRBJ2-3,14,CSRQEAGASDTQYF,TGCAGCCGCCAAGAAGCGGGAGCATCAGATACGCAGTATTTT
TRBV27,-,-,TRBJ1-2,13,CASSSFLNYGYTF,TGTGCCAGCAGTTCCTTCCTGAACTATGGCTACACCTTC
TRBV7-9,-,TRBD1,TRBJ2-5,14,CASSLDRGPWAQYF,TGTGCCAGCAGCCTGGACAGGGGGCCGTGGGCCCAGTACTTC
TRBV7-3,few,-,TRBJ2-1,13,CASGQGVYNEQFF,TGTGCCAGCGGGCAGGGAGTCTACAATGAGCAGTTCTTC
TRBV20-1,many,-,TRBJ1-4,13,CSSRRGANEKLFF,TGCAGTTCTCGTAGGGGGGCTAATGAAAAACTGTTTTTT
TRBV12-3/TRBV12-4,-,TRBD2,TRBJ2-3,17,CASSRTSGRFLTDTQYF,TGTGCCAGCAGCCGGACTAGCGGGAGGTTCCTCACAGATACGCAGTATTTT
TRBV6-2/TRBV6-3,many,-,TRBJ2-1,12,CASSRGGNEQFF,TGTGCCAGCAGCAGAGGGGGCAATGAGCAGTTCTTC
TRBV7-6,-,-,TRBJ1-1,17,CASSLFKGGKLNTEAFF,TGTGCCAGCAGCTTATTTAAAGGCGGAAAGCTGAACACTGAAGCTTTCTTT
TRBV20-1,-,-,TRBJ1-1,14,CSAQGRLGDTEAFF,TGCAGTGCTCAAGGGCGCCTTGGGGACACTGAAGCTTTCTTT
TRBV4-3,-,TRBD1,TRBJ1-3,15,CASSPGDRARNTIYF,TGCGCCAGCAGCCCCGGGGACAGGGCAAGAAACACCATATATTTT
TRBV9,-,TRBD1,TRBJ2-7,15,CASSVYSGTAYEQYF,TGTGCCAGCAGCGTTTATTCCGGGACAGCTTACGAGCAGTACTTC
TRBV29-1,-,TRBD2,TRBJ2-1,18,CSVEAEGRLAGDLDEQFF,TGCAGCGTTGAAGCCGAAGGGAGACTAGCGGGGGATTTGGATGAGCAGTTCTTC
TRBV29-1,many,-,TRBJ1-1,13,CSVAQAMNTEAFF,TGCAGCGTTGCCCAGGCCATGAACACTGAAGCTTTCTTT
TRBV6-2/TRBV6-3,-,-,TRBJ1-5,13,CASTTLGNQPQHF,TGTGCCAGCACAACTTTAGGCAATCAGCCCCAGCATTTT
TRBV20-1,-,-,TRBJ2-7,12,CSAPRQDYEQYF,TGCAGTGCCCCGAGACAAGACTACGAGCAGTACTTC
TRBV6-4,many,-,TRBJ1-2,11,CASSDSLGYTF,TGTGCCAGCAGTGACTCCTTAGGCTACACCTTC
TRBV27,-,TRBD1,TRBJ2-3,16,CASSLSGTGLGDTQYF,TGTGCCAGCAGTTTATCGGGGACAGGGTTGGGAGATACGCAGTATTTT
TRBV7-9,few,TRBD1,TRBJ1-2,15,CASSSIWTGDDGYTF,TGTGCCAGCAGCTCTATCTGGACAGGGGATGATGGCTACACCTTC
TRBV11-1,-,-,TRBJ2-3,19,CASSLEDLTFRGSFDTQYF,TGTGCCAGCAGCTTAGAAGACCTAACGTTCAGGGGAAGTTTTGATACGCAGTATTTT
TRBV2,-,-,TRBJ2-3,14,CASSGGGGGDTQYF,TGTGCCAGCAGTGGTGGCGGAGGGGGAGATACGCAGTATTTT
TRBV4-3,-,-,TRBJ1-2,15,CASSQILAPTYGYTF,TGCGCCAGCAGCCAAATACTCGCCCCGACCTATGGCTACACCTTC
TRBV3-1,-,-,TRBJ1-3,15,CASSQYGGEGNTIYF,TGTGCCAGCAGCCAATACGGAGGGGAAGGAAACACCATATATTTT
TRBV7-2,many,-,TRBJ2-2,11,CASSSSGELFF,TGTGCCAGCAGTTCGTCCGGGGAGCTGTTTTTT
TRBV10-3,-,-,TRBJ1-1,15,CAIKQGTLLNTEAFF,TGTGCCATCAAACAGGGCACTTTATTGAACACTGAAGCTTTCTTT
TRBV4-2,many,-,TRBJ2-3,16,CASSPGLTEDTDTQYF,TGTGCCAGCAGCCCCGGGCTAACGGAAGACACAGATACGCAGTATTTT
TRBV6-5,few,TRBD1,TRBJ1-1,13,CASSYGDRTEAFF,TGTGCCAGCAGTTATGGGGACAGGACTGAAGCTTTCTTT
TRBV18,few,TRBD1,TRBJ1-1,15,CASSPRTGENTEAFF,TGTGCCAGCAGCCCGCGGACAGGCGAGAACACTGAAGCTTTCTTT
TRBV3-1,many,TRBD2,TRBJ2-7,15,CASSPGLAGSYEQYF,TGCGCCAGCAGCCCAGGACTAGCGGGATCCTACGAGCAGTACTTC
TRBV4-3,many,TRBD1,TRBJ1-3,15,CASSHGRGDGNTIYF,TGCGCCAGCAGCCATGGCAGGGGGGACGGAAACACCATATATTTT
TRBV18,-,-,TRBJ2-5,14,CASSPEGPAETQYF,TGTGCCAGCTCACCAGAAGGGCCCGCAGAGACCCAGTACTTC
TRBV2,-,-,TRBJ2-1,15,CASSEQRLVRNEQFF,TGTGCCAGCAGTGAACAGCGGTTGGTCCGCAATGAGCAGTTCTTC
TRBV5-6,-,-,TRBJ1-3,14,CASSFRGEGNTIYF,TGTGCCAGCAGCTTTCGGGGAGAAGGAAACACCATATATTTT
TRBV28,-,TRBD1,TRBJ1-1,12,CASSLTGVEAFF,TGTGCCAGCAGTTTAACAGGGGTGGAAGCTTTCTTT
TRBV7-2,-,TRBD1,TRBJ1-2,14,CASSNNRGAYGYTF,TGTGCCAGCAGCAATAACAGGGGCGCCTATGGCTACACCTTC
TRBV5-1,-,-,TRBJ1-6,15,CASSLGAPHNSPLHF,TGCGCCAGCAGCTTGGGAGCTCCACATAATTCACCCCTCCACTTT